Described below is a single T cell receptor (beta chain) sequence and its context. The data were obtained in a study of technical replicates of blood from a handful of donors. Measured with immunoSEQ multiplex PCR; TCRdb has only the in-frame clones, and not every one. The table lists about 58,000 clones, about 95% of them singletons. The CDR3 has 13 residues. CDR1 LNHDA and CDR2 SQIVND come from the germline V gene (reference sequence). V lost 4 bases to trimming and J lost 6 bases, with 12 bases between them. The chain combines TRBV19 with TRBJ1-1; D is ambiguous. The sample consisted of PBMCs. The source is a human donor in good health. Some clones in this sample may be carry-over from other donors' samples. In DNA form, the CDR3 reads TGTGCCAGTAGTACAGCCGGAGGTCCTGAAGCTTTCTTT. Encoded protein: CASSTAGGPEAFF.